Only a few counts were recorded for the clone carrying this T cell receptor beta chain. Antigen: not known. This specimen comes from a study of T cell repertoires in cytomegalovirus infection. Study in general: Recently identified HLA-C-restricted CMV epitopes were used, and well-studied HLA-B-restricted CMV epitopes were used as well.

CDR1 and CDR2 (germline): SNHLY, FYNNEI. The length of the CDR3 is 16 residues. V lost 0 bases to trimming and J lost 1 base, with 10 bases between them. Via MiXCR, TCRdb re-called the reads, giving one row per CDR3 protein. The sample carries tens of thousands of distinct CDR3 sequences, roughly 20% recorded once. The sequenced sample was CD8+ T cells from cultured PBMCs, obtained from culture after CMV antigen stimulation. This receptor was identified in a human donor in good health (CMV status not recorded). Some clones in this sample may be carry-over from other donors' samples. The chain uses TRBV2 and TRBJ2-4, with D unresolved. The CDR3 region is CASSEAGWMAKNIQYF. CDR3 bases: TGTGCCAGCAGTGAAGCAGGGTGGATGGCCAAAAACATTCAGTACTTC. Full variable domain (missing parts from reference TRBV2 and TRBJ2-4): EPEVTQTPSHQVTQMGQEVILRCVPISNHLYFYWYRQILGQKVEFLVSFYNNEISEKSEIFDDQFSVERPDGSNFTLKIRSTKLEDSAMYFCASSEAGWMAKNIQYFGAGTRLSVL.